This T cell receptor (beta chain) was profiled in a study of CD8+ T cells in alopecia areata. Turning to the study itself: The study gave treated patients oral tofacitinib at 5 to 10 mg twice daily. Study-level points and caveats: Higher clonality than in normal scalp was seen in lesional scalp, especially alopecia totalis/universalis.

This clone was counted between two and nine times. The antigen remains unidentified. The CDR3 covers 16 residues. Germline CDR1 SEHNR, CDR2 FQNEAQ (reference sequence). V was trimmed by 0 bases and J by 4 bases, leaving 16 bases between them. RNA, once extracted, was reverse transcribed into cDNA for use as the sequencing template. Libraries were prepared by immunoSEQ multiplex PCR; TCRdb keeps only in-frame clonotypes and omits some of them. The sample carries some 240,000 clones, about 60% recorded once. The sample was CD4+ T cells sorted from blood, taken at week 0. The gene calls are TRBV7-9 and TRBJ2-7; D possibly corresponds to TRBD1 (5 bases). The source of this sequence is a human donor with alopecia areata. In DNA, the CDR3 is TGTGCCAGCAGCTTAGCGCAACCAGGGAAATCTTACGAGCAGTACTTC. Residues: CASSLAQPGKSYEQYF.